A single sample is the source of the 13 T cell receptor beta chains below, sequenced in a study of early stage breast cancer tumors. Clones were sequenced by immunoSEQ multiplex PCR, and TCRdb holds only the in-frame ones, with some missing. Of 45,000 to 60,000 clones listed, roughly four fifths are singletons. Specimen: blood. These receptors originate from a person aged 50 to 59 with breast cancer.

V gene TRBV6-6 combines with J gene TRBJ2-2; no definite D call. CDR3 length: 15 amino acids. Trimming shortened V by 4 bases and J by 1 base, and 10 bases separated the two germline ends. Germline CDR1 is MNHNY and CDR2 is SVGAGI (reference sequence). The CDR3 protein is CASSLETLNTGELFF. CDR3 bases: TGTGCCAGCAGTTTGGAAACCCTGAACACCGGGGAGCTGTTTTTT.

V and J are TRBV7-8 and TRBJ2-2; perhaps D is TRBD1 or TRBD2 (5 bases each). Per germline, CDR1 SGHVS and CDR2 FQNEAQ. CDR3 size: 13 residues. V was pared by 1 base and J by 6 bases, with 6 bases between. CDR3 protein: CASSLGGSGELFF. CDR3 in DNA: TGTGCCAGCAGCTTAGGGGGGTCCGGGGAGCTGTTTTTT. The whole variable domain, filled in from reference TRBV7-8 and TRBJ2-2, reads GAGVSQSPRYKVAKRGQDVALRCDPISGHVSLFWYQQALGQGPEFLTYFQNEAQLDKSGLPSDRFFAERPEGSVSTLKIQRTQQEDSAVYLCASSLGGSGELFFGEGSRLTVL.

The V gene is TRBV5-1, the J gene TRBJ2-3; 9 bases line up with TRBD1. The CDR3 has 15 amino acids. Trimming took 4 bases from V and 1 from J; bases not matched to a gene: 4. From germline, CDR1 is SGHRS and CDR2 YFSETQ. The CDR3 DNA reads as TGCGCCAGCAGCATCACAGGGGGCGGCACAGATACGCAGTATTTT. Its translation is CASSITGGGTDTQYF.

The chain uses TRBV19 and TRBJ2-3; possible D gene TRBD2, 5 bases. The CDR3 runs 14 residues. Germline V gene data show CDR1 as LNHDA and CDR2 as SQIVND (reference sequence). V shed 7 bases and J shed 1 base, with 12 bases lying between them. This chain's CDR3 is CASKDGEGTDTQYF. CDR3 DNA sequence: TGTGCCAGTAAGGACGGGGAAGGCACAGATACGCAGTATTTT.

The CDR3 sequence: CASSLSVSRGRVYGYTF. CDR3 coding DNA: TGTGCCAGCAGCCTTAGCGTAAGCAGGGGGCGCGTCTATGGCTACACCTTC. This chain joins TRBV7-2 and TRBJ1-2, with TRBD1 matching over 8 bases. CDR3 length equals 17 residues. Germline CDR1 reads SGHTA; CDR2 reads FQGNSA. V was clipped by 5 bases and J by 4 bases; unmatched bases: 15.

This chain connects TRBV6-1 to TRBJ1-5; TRBD1 aligns across 7 bases. The CDR3 spans 16 residues. Germline V lookup: CDR1 MNHNS, CDR2 SASEGT. With 4 bases clipped from V and 3 bases from J, the junction kept 9 bases outside the gene matches. The CDR3 bases are TGTGCCAGCAGTGTCTGGACAGGTGGAAACAATCAGCCCCAGCATTTT. Translation gives CASSVWTGGNNQPQHF.

The chain recombines TRBV19 with TRBJ1-1; D is possibly TRBD1 (5 bases). Trimming left V 3 bases short and J 1 base short, with 12 bases between. Germline V CDR1 and CDR2: LNHDA, SQIVND (reference sequence). The CDR3 length is 15 residues. CDR3 DNA: TGTGCCAGTAGTATTCAGGGCTCGGGGAACACTGAAGCTTTCTTT. This sequence encodes CASSIQGSGNTEAFF.

J is TRBJ1-1 and V is TRBV19; D is possibly TRBD1 (5 bases). V was shortened by 5 bases and J by 2 bases, with 12 bases between the two germline ends. Germline V CDR1 and CDR2: LNHDA, SQIVND (reference sequence). The CDR3 contains 14 residues. The CDR3 spells CASSGGRSNTEAFF. As DNA, the CDR3 is TGTGCCAGTAGTGGGGGACGGAGTAACACTGAAGCTTTCTTT.

The rearrangement links TRBV28 to TRBJ1-2; 12 bases line up with TRBD1. J lost 7 bases, V lost 1 base, and 4 bases had no gene match. Germline CDR1 and CDR2: MDHEN and SYDVKM. This CDR3 region has 15 residues. In DNA, the CDR3 is TGTGCCAGCAGTTTATACGGGACAGGGGGCATTGGCTACACCTTC. It encodes CASSLYGTGGIGYTF.

This sequence joins TRBV7-2 and TRBJ2-1; 10 bases are shared with TRBD1. The V gene's germline CDR1 is SGHTA and CDR2 FQGNSA. This CDR3 has 15 amino acids. V gave up 5 bases and J gave up 7 bases; unmatched junction bases: 8. This CDR3 reads CASSPWTGGWNEQFF. The CDR3 DNA sequence: TGTGCCAGCAGCCCGTGGACAGGGGGGTGGAATGAGCAGTTCTTC.

The chain uses TRBV7-9 and TRBJ2-3; unclear D gene. The germline gives CDR1 SEHNR, CDR2 FQNEAQ (reference sequence). CDR3 length: 15 residues. The V gene lost 4 bases and the J gene lost 2 bases, with 13 bases spanning the gap. CDR3 protein: CASSSQRDTTDTQYF. The CDR3 DNA reads TGTGCCAGCAGCTCCCAGCGAGACACCACAGATACGCAGTATTTT. Together with reference TRBV7-9 and TRBJ2-3, the CDR3 gives the full variable domain: DTGVSQNPRHKITKRGQNVTFRCDPISEHNRLYWYRQTLGQGPEFLTYFQNEAQLEKSRLLSDRFSAERPKGSFSTLEIQRTEQGDSAMYLCASSSQRDTTDTQYFGPGTRLTVL.

The V and J genes are TRBV6-4 and TRBJ2-7, with D maybe TRBD2 (6 bases). The ends were cut back, 6 bases at V and 1 base at J, with 13 bases in the middle. The CDR3 is 14 residues long. CDR1 and CDR2 (germline): MRHNA, SNTAGT. The CDR3 DNA follows: TGTGCCAGCAGCGCCAAGCGGGTTTCCTACGAGCAGTACTTC. The encoded protein is CASSAKRVSYEQYF.

This chain links TRBV6-1 with TRBJ2-2; D gene uncertain. Trimming pared 2 bases from V and 5 bases from J, leaving 12 bases between. The CDR3 loop spans 15 amino acids. Germline CDR1 MNHNS, CDR2 SASEGT. In DNA, the CDR3 is TGTGCCAGCAGTGAAATGGCAGGATATACCGGGGAGCTGTTTTTT. It encodes CASSEMAGYTGELFF.